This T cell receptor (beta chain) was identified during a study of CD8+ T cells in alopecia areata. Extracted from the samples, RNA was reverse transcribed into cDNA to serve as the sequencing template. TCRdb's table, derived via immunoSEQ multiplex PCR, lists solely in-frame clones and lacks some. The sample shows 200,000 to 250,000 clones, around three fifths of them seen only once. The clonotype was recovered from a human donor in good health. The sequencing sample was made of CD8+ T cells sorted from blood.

CDR3 residues: CASSPYVRVQPQHF. In DNA form, the CDR3 reads TGTGCCAGCTCACCCTATGTTCGAGTTCAGCCCCAGCATTTT. V gene TRBV18 combines with J gene TRBJ1-5; unclear D gene. This CDR3 region has 14 residues. Germline CDR1 reads KGHSH; CDR2 reads LQKENI. V dropped 3 bases and J dropped 6 bases, with 12 bases sitting between them. Full variable domain (rest looked up from reference TRBV18 and TRBJ1-5): NAGVMQNPRHLVRRRGQEARLRCSPMKGHSHVYWYRQLPEEGLKFMVYLQKENIIDESGMPKERFSAEFPKEGPSILRIQQVVRGDSAAYFCASSPYVRVQPQHFGDGTRLSIL.